This T cell receptor beta chain was found in a study of OX40 agonist ivuxolimab in advanced cancers. Overall study: A mean age of roughly 60 years, range roughly 23 to 85, was recorded, and approximately 85% were male.

The CDR3 is made up of 15 amino acids. V lost 3 bases and J lost 1, with 13 bases in between. Germline V gene data show CDR1 as ENHRY and CDR2 as SYGVKD. Sequencing used immunoSEQ multiplex PCR; TCRdb keeps in-frame clones, though not all of them. Of roughly 30,000 clones listed, roughly 90% are singletons. The clonotype comes from an adult with an advanced solid tumor such as melanoma, head and neck, liver or kidney cancer. This chain links TRBV10-3 with TRBJ2-7, with a weak D call TRBD1 (6 bases). Sequenced material: CD4+ or CD8+ T cells sorted from blood, taken in a trial of the OX40 agonist ivuxolimab. The CDR3 loop is CAISDKTTGSYEQYF. The DNA of the CDR3 is TGTGCCATCAGTGATAAAACGACAGGATCCTACGAGCAGTACTTC.